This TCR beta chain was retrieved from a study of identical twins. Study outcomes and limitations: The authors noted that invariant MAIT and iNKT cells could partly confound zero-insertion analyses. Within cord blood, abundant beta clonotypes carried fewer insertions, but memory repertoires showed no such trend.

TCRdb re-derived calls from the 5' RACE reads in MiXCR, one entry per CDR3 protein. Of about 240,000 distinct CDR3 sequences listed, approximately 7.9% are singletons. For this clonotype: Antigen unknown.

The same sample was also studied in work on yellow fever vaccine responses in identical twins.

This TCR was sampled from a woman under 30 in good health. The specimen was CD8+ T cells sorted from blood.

The CDR3 sequence is CACPGGGNSPLHF. CDR3 DNA sequence: TGTGCCTGTCCCGGGGGCGGCAATTCACCCCTCCACTTT. The chain recombines TRBV2 with TRBJ1-6; possibly TRBD1 for D (6 bases). Germline V gene sequence: CDR1 SNHLY, CDR2 FYNNEI. The V gene lost 11 bases and the J gene lost 7 bases, with 15 bases spanning the gap. This CDR3 is built from 13 residues.